The 12 T cell receptor beta chains below were found in one sample sequenced in a study of blood T cell repertoires in COVID-19. Generated by immunoSEQ multiplex PCR, the TCRdb table keeps only in-frame clones and is missing some. The sample holds 100,000 or so clones, roughly 80% seen once. The sequenced sample consisted of peripheral blood. The receptors were sampled from a man aged 55 to 70 with active or convalescent COVID-19.

The chain recombines TRBV29-1 with TRBJ2-7; 7 nucleotides line up with TRBD1. CDR3 size: 14 residues. The V segment lost 6 bases and the J segment 2 bases; nucleotides outside the gene matches: 10. Germline lookup yields CDR1 SQVTM and CDR2 ANQGSEA. CDR3 sequence: CSVRLQGRPYEQYV. CDR3 nucleotides: TGCAGCGTGCGGTTACAGGGGCGACCCTACGAGCAGTACGTC.

The chain has TRBV5-1 and TRBJ1-2, with 7 bases that match TRBD1. Germline-derived CDR1 and CDR2 are SGHRS and YFSETQ. The junction had 9 bases not matched to a gene; V was cut back by 0 bases and J by 4 bases. The CDR3 sequence is 16 residues long. The CDR3 reads CASSLAAGGGLYGYTF. In DNA, the CDR3 is TGCGCCAGCAGCTTGGCGGCAGGGGGTGGTCTCTATGGCTACACCTTC.

The chain carries TRBV7-8 and TRBJ1-4; TRBD1 matches at 7 bases. The CDR3 covers 15 residues. The germline V gene has CDR1 SGHVS and CDR2 FQNEAQ. Unmatched junction bases numbered 5, after V lost 1 base and J lost 6 bases. CDR3 nucleotides: TGTGCCAGCAGCTTAGAGGAAGGGACAGATGAAAAACTGTTTTTT. Translation gives CASSLEEGTDEKLFF.

This clone was seen just once. CDR3 amino acids: CASLTSTPYNEQFF. CDR3 bases: TGTGCCAGCCTGACAAGTACGCCTTACAATGAGCAGTTCTTC. The rearrangement uses TRBV2 and TRBJ2-1; D call uncertain. In germline, CDR1 is SNHLY, CDR2 FYNNEI. Deletions cut 8 bases from V and 4 bases from J, with 15 bases between. The CDR3 runs 14 residues.

The V gene is TRBV6-2 or TRBV6-3, the J gene TRBJ2-1; no reliable D call. The CDR3 totals 13 residues. Germline assignment: CDR1 MNHEY and CDR2 SVGEGT. Trimming stripped 2 bases from V and 10 bases from J, with 12 bases between. In DNA, the CDR3 is TGTGCCAGCAGTTACGGTAGTAATCTAGAGCAGTTCTTC. It translates to CASSYGSNLEQFF.

The chain is built from TRBV3-1 (or the pseudogene TRBV3-2) and TRBJ1-5; 7 nucleotides line up with TRBD1. V gave up 3 bases and J gave up 4 bases; unmatched junction bases: 3. This CDR3 contains 14 residues. The V gene's germline CDR1 is LGHDT and CDR2 YNNKEL (reference sequence). CDR3 protein: CASSQFRGNQPQHF. For the CDR3, the DNA is TGTGCCAGCAGCCAGTTCAGGGGGAATCAGCCCCAGCATTTT.

This rearrangement joins TRBV7-8 to TRBJ2-5; TRBD2 is a possible D gene (5 bases). The length of the CDR3 is 15 residues. V dropped 3 bases and J dropped 4 bases, with 15 bases sitting between them. CDR1 SGHVS and CDR2 FQNEAQ come from the germline V gene. The CDR3 reads CASSFGGVESETQYF. CDR3 DNA: TGTGCCAGCAGCTTCGGAGGTGTTGAGTCAGAGACCCAGTACTTC.

J is TRBJ2-3 and V is TRBV2; 12 positions agree with TRBD2. J was trimmed by 4 bases and V by 6 bases; bases with no gene match: 11. Looked up from germline, CDR1 is SNHLY and CDR2 is FYNNEI. This CDR3 spans 17 amino acids. Here the CDR3 reads CASRFRLAGEKADTQYF. The CDR3 bases are TGTGCCAGCAGATTCAGACTAGCGGGAGAGAAGGCAGATACGCAGTATTTT. The whole variable domain, remainder taken from reference TRBV2 and TRBJ2-3, is EPEVTQTPSHQVTQMGQEVILRCVPISNHLYFYWYRQILGQKVEFLVSFYNNEISEKSEIFDDQFSVERPDGSNFTLKIRSTKLEDSAMYFCASRFRLAGEKADTQYFGPGTRLTVL.

The chain recombines TRBV28 with TRBJ1-1; a possible D gene is TRBD1 (5 bases). From germline, CDR1 is MDHEN and CDR2 SYDVKM. V dropped 6 bases and J dropped 0 bases, with 11 bases sitting between them. This CDR3 region has 14 residues. The CDR3, as DNA: TGTGCCAGCAGGTTAGACAGTATGAACACTGAAGCTTTCTTT. This encodes CASRLDSMNTEAFF. Using reference TRBV28 and TRBJ1-1 for the parts outside the CDR3, the full variable domain is DVKVTQSSRYLVKRTGEKVFLECVQDMDHENMFWYRQDPGLGLRLIYFSYDVKMKEKGDIPEGYSVSREKKERFSLILESASTNQTSMYLCASRLDSMNTEAFFGQGTRLTVV.

This clone was recorded once. The rearrangement links TRBV15 to TRBJ1-5; D unclear. The CDR3 loop spans 13 amino acids. The germline V gene has CDR1 LNHNV and CDR2 YYDKDF (reference sequence). V was shortened by 5 bases and J by 2 bases, with 7 bases between the two germline ends. Written as DNA, the CDR3 is TGTGCCACCAGCCGGTTCGGCAATCAGCCCCAGCATTTT. Its translation is CATSRFGNQPQHF. Drawing the rest from reference TRBV15 and TRBJ1-5, the complete variable domain is DAMVIQNPRYQVTQFGKPVTLSCSQTLNHNVMYWYQQKSSQAPKLLFHYYDKDFNNEADTPDNFQSRRPNTSFCFLDIRSPGLGDTAMYLCATSRFGNQPQHFGDGTRLSIL.

V and J are TRBV2 and TRBJ1-3; D is ambiguous. Looked up from germline, CDR1 is SNHLY and CDR2 is FYNNEI. The CDR3 contains 15 residues. V gave up 3 bases and J gave up 2 bases, with 11 bases separating them. This chain's CDR3 is CASSDARMTGNTIYF. The CDR3 coding sequence is TGTGCCAGCAGTGATGCTAGGATGACTGGAAACACCATATATTTT.

V gene TRBV20-1 combines with J gene TRBJ1-2; D is possibly TRBD1 (5 bases). Germline V gene data show CDR1 as DFQATT and CDR2 as SNEGSKA (reference sequence). The CDR3 consists of 11 residues. Trimming removed 1 base at V and 6 bases at J, with 6 bases between. As DNA, the CDR3 is TGCAGTGCTAGAGCGGGGGATGGCTACACCTTC. This codes for CSARAGDGYTF.